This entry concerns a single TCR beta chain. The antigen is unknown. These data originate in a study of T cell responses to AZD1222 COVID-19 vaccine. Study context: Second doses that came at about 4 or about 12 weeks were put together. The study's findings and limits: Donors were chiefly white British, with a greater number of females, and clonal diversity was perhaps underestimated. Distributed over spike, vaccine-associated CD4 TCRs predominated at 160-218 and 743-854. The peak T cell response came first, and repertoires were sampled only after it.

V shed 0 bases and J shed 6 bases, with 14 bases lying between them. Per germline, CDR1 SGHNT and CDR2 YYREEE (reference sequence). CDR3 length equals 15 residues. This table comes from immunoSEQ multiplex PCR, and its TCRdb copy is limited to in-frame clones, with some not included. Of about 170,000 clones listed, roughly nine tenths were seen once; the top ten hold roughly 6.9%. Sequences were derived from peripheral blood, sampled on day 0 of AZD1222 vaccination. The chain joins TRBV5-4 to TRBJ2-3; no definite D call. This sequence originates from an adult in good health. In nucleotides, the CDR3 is TGTGCCAGCAGCTTGGCCAAGAGTAGCCCCGATACGCAGTATTTT. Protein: CASSLAKSSPDTQYF.